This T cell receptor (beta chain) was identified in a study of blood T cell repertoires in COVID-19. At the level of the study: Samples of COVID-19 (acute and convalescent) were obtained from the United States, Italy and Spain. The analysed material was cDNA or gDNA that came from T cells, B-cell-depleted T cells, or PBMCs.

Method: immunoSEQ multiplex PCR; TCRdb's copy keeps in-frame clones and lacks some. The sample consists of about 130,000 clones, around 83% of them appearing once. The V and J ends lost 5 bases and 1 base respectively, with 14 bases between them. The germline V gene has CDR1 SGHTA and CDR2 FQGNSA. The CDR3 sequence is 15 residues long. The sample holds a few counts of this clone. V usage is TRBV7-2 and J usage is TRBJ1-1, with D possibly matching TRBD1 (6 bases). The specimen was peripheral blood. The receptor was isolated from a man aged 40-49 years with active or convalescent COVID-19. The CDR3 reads CASSQGQGPNTEAFF. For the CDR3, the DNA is TGTGCCAGCAGCCAGGGGCAGGGACCGAACACTGAAGCTTTCTTT.